A selection of T cell receptor beta chains follows, all from one sample in a study of T cells in Graves' hyperthyroidism and ophthalmopathy. A single record per CDR3 protein comes from TCRdb applying MiXCR to the multiplex PCR reads. The data hold about 740,000 distinct CDR3 sequences, with less than 15% observed a single time. Input material: blood. The receptors were sampled from a woman aged 18-29 years with Graves' hyperthyroidism. Both conserved end residues are part of each CDR3. A D gene is named only where the DNA matches it firmly. Not all rows give a size; the values are once, few, many and, for expanded clones, a class.

v_call	cdr3_length	d_call	clone_size	j_call	cdr3_nt	cdr3_aa
TRBV7-3	15	TRBD2	many	TRBJ2-3	TGTGCCAGCAGCTTAATGGGGAGGGCGGGAGATACGCAGTATTTT	CASSLMGRAGDTQYF
TRBV15	13	NA	few	TRBJ2-7	TGTGCCACCAGCAGAGATAATCGTTACGAGCAGTACTTC	CATSRDNRYEQYF
TRBV28	13	NA	many	TRBJ2-7	TGTGCCAGCAGTCCCCAGACCAACTACGAGCAGTACTTC	CASSPQTNYEQYF
TRBV6-1	15	TRBD1	NA	TRBJ2-7	TGTGCCAGCAGGGGGGACAGGGGAGCCTCCTACGAGCAGTACTTC	CASRGDRGASYEQYF
TRBV29-1	12	NA	NA	TRBJ2-7	TGCAGCGTTAGAACAGGAAAGGGCGAGCAGTACTTC	CSVRTGKGEQYF
TRBV2	15	TRBD1	many	TRBJ2-7	TGTGCCAGCAGGGCCGGGACAGGGGATGGGTACGAGCAGTACTTC	CASRAGTGDGYEQYF
TRBV3-1	14	NA	many	TRBJ2-7	TGTGCCAGCAGCCAAGCACCTGCCCCCTACGAGCAGTACTTC	CASSQAPAPYEQYF
TRBV18	15	TRBD1	many	TRBJ2-4	TGTGCCAGCTCATCGGACAGGCTAGCCAAAAACATTCAGTACTTC	CASSSDRLAKNIQYF
TRBV6-5	13	NA	NA	TRBJ1-4	TGTGCCATCGGTTCCGGAACTAATGAAAACCTGTTTTTT	CAIGSGTNENLFF
TRBV28	15	TRBD1	NA	TRBJ1-1	TGTGCCAGCAGTACACCGGGACAGGGGAACACTGAAGCTTTCTTT	CASSTPGQGNTEAFF
TRBV29-1	14	NA	NA	TRBJ1-1	TGCAGCATAATGAACAATCTGGACAGCACTGAAGCTTTCTTT	CSIMNNLDSTEAFF
TRBV9	15	NA	few	TRBJ2-7	TGTGCCAGCAGCGTAGGAGGGTCCTTTGTAAGCGAGCAGTACTTC	CASSVGGSFVSEQYF
TRBV13	8	NA	NA	TRBJ2-1	TGTGCCAGCGGGAAGCAGTTCTTC	CASGKQFF
TRBV24-1	15	NA	few	TRBJ2-5	TGTGCCACCAGTGATTCCCGTGGGGCCTGGGAGACCCAGTACTTC	CATSDSRGAWETQYF
TRBV20-1	11	NA	few	TRBJ2-7	TGCAGTGCTTCTCAGACCTACGAGCAGTACTTC	CSASQTYEQYF
TRBV20-1	13	NA	NA	TRBJ2-1	TGCAGCGCCACGCTTAGCTTCGCTGGGGAGCAGTTCTTC	CSATLSFAGEQFF
TRBV9	14	NA	many	TRBJ2-7	TGTGCCAGACCCAAAGACCACCACCATTACGAGCAGTACTTC	CARPKDHHHYEQYF
TRBV4-1	13	NA	NA	TRBJ1-2	TGCGCCAGCAGCCAGTTGGGACTGGTAGGCTACACCTTC	CASSQLGLVGYTF